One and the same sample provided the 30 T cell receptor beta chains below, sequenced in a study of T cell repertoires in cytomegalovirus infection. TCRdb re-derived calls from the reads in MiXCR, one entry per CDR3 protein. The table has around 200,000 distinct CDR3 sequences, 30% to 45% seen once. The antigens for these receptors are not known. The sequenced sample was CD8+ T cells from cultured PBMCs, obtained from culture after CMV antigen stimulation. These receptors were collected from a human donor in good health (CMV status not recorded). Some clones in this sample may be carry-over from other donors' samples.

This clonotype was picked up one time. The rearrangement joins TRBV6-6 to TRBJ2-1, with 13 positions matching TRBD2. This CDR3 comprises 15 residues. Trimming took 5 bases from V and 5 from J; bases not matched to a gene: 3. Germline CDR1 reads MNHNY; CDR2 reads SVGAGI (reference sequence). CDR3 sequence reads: CASSQLAGGHNEQFF. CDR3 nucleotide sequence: TGTGCCAGCAGTCAACTAGCGGGGGGGCACAATGAGCAGTTCTTC.

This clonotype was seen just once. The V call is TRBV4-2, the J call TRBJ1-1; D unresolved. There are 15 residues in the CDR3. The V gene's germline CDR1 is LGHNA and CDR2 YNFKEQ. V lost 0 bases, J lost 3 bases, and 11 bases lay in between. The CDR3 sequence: CASSQENGLYTEAFF. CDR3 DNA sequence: TGTGCCAGCAGCCAAGAGAATGGCCTGTACACTGAAGCTTTCTTT.

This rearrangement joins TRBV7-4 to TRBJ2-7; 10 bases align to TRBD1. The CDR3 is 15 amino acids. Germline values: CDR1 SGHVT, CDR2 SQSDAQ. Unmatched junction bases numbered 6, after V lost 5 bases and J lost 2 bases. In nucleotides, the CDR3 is TGTGCCAGCAGCGGAGGGACAGGGGTGACCTACGAGCAGTACTTC. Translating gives CASSGGTGVTYEQYF.

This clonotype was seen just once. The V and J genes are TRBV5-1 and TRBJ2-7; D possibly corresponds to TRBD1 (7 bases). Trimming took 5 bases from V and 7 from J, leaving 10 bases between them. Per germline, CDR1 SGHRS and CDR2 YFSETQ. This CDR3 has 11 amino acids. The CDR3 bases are TGCGCCAGCAGGACAGGGAGGGAGCAGTACTTC. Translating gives CASRTGREQYF.

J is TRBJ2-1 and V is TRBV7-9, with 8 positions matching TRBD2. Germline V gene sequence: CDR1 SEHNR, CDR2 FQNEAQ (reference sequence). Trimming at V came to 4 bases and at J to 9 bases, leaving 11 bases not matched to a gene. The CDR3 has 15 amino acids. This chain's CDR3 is CASSSTGTRRTEQFF. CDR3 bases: TGTGCCAGCAGCTCTACCGGGACTAGAAGGACTGAGCAGTTCTTC. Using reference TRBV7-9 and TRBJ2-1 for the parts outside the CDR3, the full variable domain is DTGVSQNPRHKITKRGQNVTFRCDPISEHNRLYWYRQTLGQGPEFLTYFQNEAQLEKSRLLSDRFSAERPKGSFSTLEIQRTEQGDSAMYLCASSSTGTRRTEQFFGPGTRLTVL.

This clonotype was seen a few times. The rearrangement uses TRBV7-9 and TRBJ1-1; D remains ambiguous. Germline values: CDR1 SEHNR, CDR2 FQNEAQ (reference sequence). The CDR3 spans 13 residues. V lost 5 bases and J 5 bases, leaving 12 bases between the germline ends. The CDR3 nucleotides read TGTGCCAGCAGCGAACTACTCAGGACTGAAGCTTTCTTT. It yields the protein CASSELLRTEAFF.

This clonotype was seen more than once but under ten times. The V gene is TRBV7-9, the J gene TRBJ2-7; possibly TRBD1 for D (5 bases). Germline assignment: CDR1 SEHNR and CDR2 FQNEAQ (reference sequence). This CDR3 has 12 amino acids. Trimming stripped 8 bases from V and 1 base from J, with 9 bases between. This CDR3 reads CASGRVSYEQYF. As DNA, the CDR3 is TGTGCCAGCGGCAGGGTATCCTACGAGCAGTACTTC.

The CDR3 loop reads CASRQLNTGELFF. The CDR3 DNA sequence: TGTGCCAGCAGGCAGCTGAACACCGGGGAGCTGTTTTTT. The J gene is TRBJ2-2, the V gene TRBV27; D gene unclear. Germline V gene sequence: CDR1 MNHEY, CDR2 SMNVEV (reference sequence). V gave up 6 bases and J gave up 1 base, with 6 bases separating them. This CDR3 has 13 amino acids.

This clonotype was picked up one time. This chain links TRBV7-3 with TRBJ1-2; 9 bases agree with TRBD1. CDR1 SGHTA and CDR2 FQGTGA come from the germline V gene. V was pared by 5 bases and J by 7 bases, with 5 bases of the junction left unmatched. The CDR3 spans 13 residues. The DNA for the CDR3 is TGTGCCAGCAGCCCTTCGACAGGGGGTGGCTACACCTTC. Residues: CASSPSTGGGYTF.

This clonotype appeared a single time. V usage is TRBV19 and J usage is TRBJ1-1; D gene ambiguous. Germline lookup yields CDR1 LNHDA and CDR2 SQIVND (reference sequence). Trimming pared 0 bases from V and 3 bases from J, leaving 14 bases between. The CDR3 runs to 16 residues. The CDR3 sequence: CASSIDREGEDTEAFF. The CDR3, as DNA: TGTGCCAGTAGTATAGATCGGGAGGGTGAGGACACTGAAGCTTTCTTT.

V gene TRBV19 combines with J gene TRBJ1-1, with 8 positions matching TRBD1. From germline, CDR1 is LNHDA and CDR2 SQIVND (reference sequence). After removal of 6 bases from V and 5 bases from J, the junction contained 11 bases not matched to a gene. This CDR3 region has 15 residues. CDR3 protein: CASRPTSTGVTEAFF. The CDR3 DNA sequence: TGTGCCAGTAGACCTACGTCGACAGGGGTGACTGAAGCTTTCTTT.

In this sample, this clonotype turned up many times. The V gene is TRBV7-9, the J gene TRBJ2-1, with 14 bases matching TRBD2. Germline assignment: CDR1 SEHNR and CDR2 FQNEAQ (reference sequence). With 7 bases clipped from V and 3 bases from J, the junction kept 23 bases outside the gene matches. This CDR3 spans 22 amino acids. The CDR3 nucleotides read TGTGCCAGCACCCCCACGGGGTATTCCGGGACTAGCGGGAGTCACGGCTACAATGAGCAGTTCTTC. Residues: CASTPTGYSGTSGSHGYNEQFF.

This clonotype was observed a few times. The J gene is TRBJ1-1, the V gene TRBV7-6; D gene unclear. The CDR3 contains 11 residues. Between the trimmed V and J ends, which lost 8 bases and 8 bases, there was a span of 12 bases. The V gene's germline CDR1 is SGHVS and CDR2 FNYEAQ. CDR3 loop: CASRVVREAFF. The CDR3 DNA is TGTGCCAGCCGGGTGGTTCGGGAAGCTTTCTTT.

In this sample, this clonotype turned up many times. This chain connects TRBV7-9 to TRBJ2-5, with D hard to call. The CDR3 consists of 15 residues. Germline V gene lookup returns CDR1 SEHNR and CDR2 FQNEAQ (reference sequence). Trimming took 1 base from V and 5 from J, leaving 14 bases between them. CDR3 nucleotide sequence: TGTGCCAGCAGCTTAGGGACCGCAAGGGCGGAGACCCAGTACTTC. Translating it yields CASSLGTARAETQYF.

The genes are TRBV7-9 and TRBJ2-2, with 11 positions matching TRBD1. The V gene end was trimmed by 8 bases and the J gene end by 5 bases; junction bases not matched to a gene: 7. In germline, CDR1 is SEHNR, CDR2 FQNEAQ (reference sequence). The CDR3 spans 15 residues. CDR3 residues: CASHSRDRGTGELFF. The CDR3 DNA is TGTGCCAGCCACTCCCGGGACAGGGGGACCGGGGAGCTGTTTTTT.

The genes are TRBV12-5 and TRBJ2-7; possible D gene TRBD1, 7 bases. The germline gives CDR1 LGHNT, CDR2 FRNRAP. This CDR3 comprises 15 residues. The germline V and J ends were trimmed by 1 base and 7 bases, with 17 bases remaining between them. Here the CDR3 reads CASGLEAEGASEQYF. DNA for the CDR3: TGTGCTAGTGGTTTGGAAGCGGAGGGGGCTTCGGAGCAGTACTTC.

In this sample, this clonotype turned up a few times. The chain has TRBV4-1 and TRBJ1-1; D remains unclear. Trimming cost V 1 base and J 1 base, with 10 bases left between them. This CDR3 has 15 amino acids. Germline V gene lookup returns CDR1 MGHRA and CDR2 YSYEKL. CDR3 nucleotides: TGCGCCAGCAGCCAAGTCCAGGCACCGAACACTGAAGCTTTCTTT. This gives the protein CASSQVQAPNTEAFF.

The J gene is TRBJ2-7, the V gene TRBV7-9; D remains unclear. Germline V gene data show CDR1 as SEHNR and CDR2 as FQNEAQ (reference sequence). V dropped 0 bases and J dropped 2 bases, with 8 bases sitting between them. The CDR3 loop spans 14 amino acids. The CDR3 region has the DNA TGTGCCAGCAGCTTAGCCGGTGAGGCCTACGAGCAGTACTTC. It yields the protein CASSLAGEAYEQYF.

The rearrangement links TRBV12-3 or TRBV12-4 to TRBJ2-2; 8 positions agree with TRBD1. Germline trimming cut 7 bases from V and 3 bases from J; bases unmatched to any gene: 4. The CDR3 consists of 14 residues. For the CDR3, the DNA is TGTGCCAGCAAACAGGGGGGATACACCGGGGAGCTGTTTTTT. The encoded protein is CASKQGGYTGELFF.

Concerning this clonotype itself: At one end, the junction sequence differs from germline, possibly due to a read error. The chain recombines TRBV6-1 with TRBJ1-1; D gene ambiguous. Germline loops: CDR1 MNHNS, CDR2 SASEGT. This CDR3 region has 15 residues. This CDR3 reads CARSEWVGMNTEAFF. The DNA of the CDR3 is TGTGCCAGAAGTGAGTGGGTGGGAATGAACACTGAAGCTTTCTTT.

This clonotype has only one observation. For the CDR3, the DNA is TGTGCCAGCAGCTTAGTGGTGGAAGAGACCCAGTACTTC. This encodes CASSLVVEETQYF. V is TRBV11-2 and J is TRBJ2-5, with D hard to call. Trimming shortened V by 1 base and J by 3 bases, and 6 bases separated the two germline ends. The CDR3 contains 13 residues. Germline lookup yields CDR1 SGHAT and CDR2 FQNNGV. Together with reference TRBV11-2 and TRBJ2-5, the CDR3 gives the full variable domain: EAGVAQSPRYKIIEKRQSVAFWCNPISGHATLYWYQQILGQGPKLLIQFQNNGVVDDSQLPKDRFSAERLKGVDSTLKIQPAKLEDSAVYLCASSLVVEETQYFGPGTRLLVL.

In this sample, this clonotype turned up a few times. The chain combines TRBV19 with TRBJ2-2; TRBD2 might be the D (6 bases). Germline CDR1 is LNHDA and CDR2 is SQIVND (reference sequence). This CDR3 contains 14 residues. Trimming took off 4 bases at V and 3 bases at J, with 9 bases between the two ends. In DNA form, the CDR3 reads TGTGCCAGTAGTAGTAGCGGTTACACCGGGGAGCTGTTTTTT. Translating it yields CASSSSGYTGELFF.

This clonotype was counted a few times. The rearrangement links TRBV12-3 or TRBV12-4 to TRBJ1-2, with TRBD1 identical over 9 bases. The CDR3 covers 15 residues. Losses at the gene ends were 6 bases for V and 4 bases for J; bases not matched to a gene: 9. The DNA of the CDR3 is TGTGCCAGCAGCTGGGCCGGGACAGGGACCTATGGCTACACCTTC. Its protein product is CASSWAGTGTYGYTF.

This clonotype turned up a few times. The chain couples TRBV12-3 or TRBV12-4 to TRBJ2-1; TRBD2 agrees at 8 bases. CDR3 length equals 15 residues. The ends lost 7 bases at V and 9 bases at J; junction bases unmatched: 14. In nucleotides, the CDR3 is TGTGCCAGCAAACCACCCGGGGGGGTGACGGGTGAGCAGTTCTTC. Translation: CASKPPGGVTGEQFF.

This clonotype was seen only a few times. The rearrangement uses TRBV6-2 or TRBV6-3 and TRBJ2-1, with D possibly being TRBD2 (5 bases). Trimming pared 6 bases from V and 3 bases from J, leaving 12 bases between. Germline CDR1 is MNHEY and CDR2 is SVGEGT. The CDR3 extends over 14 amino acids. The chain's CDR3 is CASSRTGFYNEQFF. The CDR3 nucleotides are TGTGCCAGCAGCAGGACGGGGTTCTACAATGAGCAGTTCTTC.

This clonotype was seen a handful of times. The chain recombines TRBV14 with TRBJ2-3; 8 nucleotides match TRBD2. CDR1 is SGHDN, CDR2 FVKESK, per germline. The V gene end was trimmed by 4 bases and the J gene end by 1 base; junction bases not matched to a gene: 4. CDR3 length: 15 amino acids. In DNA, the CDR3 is TGTGCCAGCAGCCGATTGCGGGAGGGCACAGATACGCAGTATTTT. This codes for CASSRLREGTDTQYF.

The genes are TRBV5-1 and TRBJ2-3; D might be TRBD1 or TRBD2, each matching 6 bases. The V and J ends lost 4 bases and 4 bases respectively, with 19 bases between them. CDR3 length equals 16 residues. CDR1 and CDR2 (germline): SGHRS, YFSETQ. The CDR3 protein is CASSPELRGVADTQYF. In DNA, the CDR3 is TGCGCCAGCAGCCCGGAACTGAGGGGGGTCGCAGATACGCAGTATTTT.

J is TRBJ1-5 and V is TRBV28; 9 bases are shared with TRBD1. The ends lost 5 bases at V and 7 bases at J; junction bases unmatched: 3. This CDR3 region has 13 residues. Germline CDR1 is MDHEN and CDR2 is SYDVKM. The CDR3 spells CASSLQGAQPQHF. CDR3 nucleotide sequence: TGTGCCAGCAGTCTACAGGGGGCCCAGCCCCAGCATTTT.

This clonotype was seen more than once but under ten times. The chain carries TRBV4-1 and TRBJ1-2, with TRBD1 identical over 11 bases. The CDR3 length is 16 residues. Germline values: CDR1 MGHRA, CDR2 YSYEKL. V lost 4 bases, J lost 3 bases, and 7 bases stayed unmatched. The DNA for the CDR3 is TGCGCCAGCAGCCTACGACCGGGACAGGGGGACTATGGCTACACCTTC. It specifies CASSLRPGQGDYGYTF.

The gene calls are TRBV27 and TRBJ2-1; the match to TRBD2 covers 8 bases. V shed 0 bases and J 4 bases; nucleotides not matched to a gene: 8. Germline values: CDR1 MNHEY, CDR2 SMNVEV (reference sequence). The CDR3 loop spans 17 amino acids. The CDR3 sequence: CASSLSPGGPKYNEQFF. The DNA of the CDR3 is TGTGCCAGCAGTTTATCCCCGGGGGGGCCGAAATACAATGAGCAGTTCTTC.